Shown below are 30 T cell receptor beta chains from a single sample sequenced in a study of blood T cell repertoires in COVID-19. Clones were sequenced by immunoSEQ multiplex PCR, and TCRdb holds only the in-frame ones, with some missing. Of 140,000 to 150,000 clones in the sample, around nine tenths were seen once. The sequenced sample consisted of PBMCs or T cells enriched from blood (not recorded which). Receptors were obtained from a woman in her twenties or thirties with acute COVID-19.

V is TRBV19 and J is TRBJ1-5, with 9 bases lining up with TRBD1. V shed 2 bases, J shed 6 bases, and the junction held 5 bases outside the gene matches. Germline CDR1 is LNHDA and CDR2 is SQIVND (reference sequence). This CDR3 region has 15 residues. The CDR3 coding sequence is TGTGCCAGTAGTATACGGGACAGGGACGGTCAGCCCCAGCATTTT. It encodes CASSIRDRDGQPQHF.

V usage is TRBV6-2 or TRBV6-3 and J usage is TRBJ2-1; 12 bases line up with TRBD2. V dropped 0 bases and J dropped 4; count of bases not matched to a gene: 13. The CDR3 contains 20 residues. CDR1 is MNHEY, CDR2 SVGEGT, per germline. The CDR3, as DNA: TGTGCCAGCAGTTACTCACCGACTAGCGGGAGAGAGGCCCTGTACAATGAGCAGTTCTTC. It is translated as CASSYSPTSGREALYNEQFF.

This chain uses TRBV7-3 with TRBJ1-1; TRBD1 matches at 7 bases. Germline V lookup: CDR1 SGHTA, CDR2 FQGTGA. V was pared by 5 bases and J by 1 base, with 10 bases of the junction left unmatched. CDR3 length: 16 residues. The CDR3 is CASSPTPGTANTEAFF. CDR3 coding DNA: TGTGCCAGCAGCCCCACGCCCGGGACAGCGAACACTGAAGCTTTCTTT.

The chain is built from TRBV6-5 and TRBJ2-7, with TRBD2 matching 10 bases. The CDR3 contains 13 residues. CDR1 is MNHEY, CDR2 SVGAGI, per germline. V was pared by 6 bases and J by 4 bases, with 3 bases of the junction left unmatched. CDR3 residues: CASRLAGVYEQYF. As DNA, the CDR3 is TGTGCCAGCAGGCTAGCGGGAGTATACGAGCAGTACTTC.

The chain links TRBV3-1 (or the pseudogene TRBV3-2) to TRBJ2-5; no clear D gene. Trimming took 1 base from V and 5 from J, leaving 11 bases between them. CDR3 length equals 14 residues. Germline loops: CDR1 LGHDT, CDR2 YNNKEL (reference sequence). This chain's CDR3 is CASSQGLDTETQYF. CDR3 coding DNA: TGTGCCAGCAGCCAAGGATTAGACACGGAGACCCAGTACTTC.

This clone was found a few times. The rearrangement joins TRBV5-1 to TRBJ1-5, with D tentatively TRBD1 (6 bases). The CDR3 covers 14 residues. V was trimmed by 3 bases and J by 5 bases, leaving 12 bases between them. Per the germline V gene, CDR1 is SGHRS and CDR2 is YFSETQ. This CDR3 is CASSSTGTYQPQHF. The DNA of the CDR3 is TGCGCCAGCAGCTCCACAGGGACCTATCAGCCCCAGCATTTT.

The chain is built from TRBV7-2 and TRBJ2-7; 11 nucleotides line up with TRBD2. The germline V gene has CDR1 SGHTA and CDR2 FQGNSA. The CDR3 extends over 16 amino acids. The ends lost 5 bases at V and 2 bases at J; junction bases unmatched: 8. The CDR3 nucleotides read TGTGCCAGCAGCCCGTCGACTAGCGGGAAAGCCTACGAGCAGTACTTC. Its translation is CASSPSTSGKAYEQYF.

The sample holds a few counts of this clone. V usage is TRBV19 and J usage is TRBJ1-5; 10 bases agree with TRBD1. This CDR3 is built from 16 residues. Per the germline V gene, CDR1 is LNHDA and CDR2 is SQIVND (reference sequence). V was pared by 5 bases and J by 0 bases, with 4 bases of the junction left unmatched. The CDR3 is CASSWTGGNSNQPQHF. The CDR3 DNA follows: TGTGCCAGTAGTTGGACAGGGGGGAATAGCAATCAGCCCCAGCATTTT.

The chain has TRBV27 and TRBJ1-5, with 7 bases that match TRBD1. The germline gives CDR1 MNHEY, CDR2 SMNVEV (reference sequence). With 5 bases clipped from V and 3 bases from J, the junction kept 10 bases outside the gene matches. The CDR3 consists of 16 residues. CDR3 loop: CASSEGARLDNQPQHF. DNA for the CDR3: TGTGCCAGCAGTGAGGGGGCGCGTTTAGACAATCAGCCCCAGCATTTT.

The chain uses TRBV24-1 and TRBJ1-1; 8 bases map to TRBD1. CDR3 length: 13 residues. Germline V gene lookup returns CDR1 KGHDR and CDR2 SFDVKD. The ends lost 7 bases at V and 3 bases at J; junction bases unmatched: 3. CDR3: CATSGQGHTEAFF. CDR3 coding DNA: TGTGCCACCAGCGGACAGGGCCACACTGAAGCTTTCTTT.

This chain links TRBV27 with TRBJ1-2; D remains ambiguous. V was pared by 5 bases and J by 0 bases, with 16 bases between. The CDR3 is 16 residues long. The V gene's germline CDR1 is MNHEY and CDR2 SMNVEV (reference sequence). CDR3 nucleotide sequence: TGTGCCAGCAGTCTTCGTCCCATTGGAGCTAACTATGGCTACACCTTC. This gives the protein CASSLRPIGANYGYTF.

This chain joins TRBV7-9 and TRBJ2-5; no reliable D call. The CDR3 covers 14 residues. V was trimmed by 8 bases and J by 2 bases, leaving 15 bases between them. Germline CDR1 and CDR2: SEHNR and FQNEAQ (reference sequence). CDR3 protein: CASGDAALQETQYF. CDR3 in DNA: TGTGCCAGCGGTGATGCAGCGCTTCAAGAGACCCAGTACTTC.

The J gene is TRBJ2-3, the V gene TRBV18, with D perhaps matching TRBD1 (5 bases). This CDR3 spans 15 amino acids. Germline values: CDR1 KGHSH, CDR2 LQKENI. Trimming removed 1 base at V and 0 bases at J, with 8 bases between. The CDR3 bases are TGTGCCAGCTCACCACAGGGGCCTAGCACAGATACGCAGTATTTT. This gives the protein CASSPQGPSTDTQYF.

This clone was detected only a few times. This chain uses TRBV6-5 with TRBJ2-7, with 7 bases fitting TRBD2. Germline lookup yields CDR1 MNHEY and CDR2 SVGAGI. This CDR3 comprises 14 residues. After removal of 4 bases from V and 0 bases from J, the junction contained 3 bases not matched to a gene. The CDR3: CASSLGGGSYEQYF. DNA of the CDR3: TGTGCCAGCAGTTTGGGCGGGGGCTCCTACGAGCAGTACTTC.

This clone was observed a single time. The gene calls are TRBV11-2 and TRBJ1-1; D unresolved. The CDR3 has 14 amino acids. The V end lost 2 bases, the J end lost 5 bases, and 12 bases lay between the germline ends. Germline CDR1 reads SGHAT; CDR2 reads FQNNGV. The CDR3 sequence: CASSLQASGTEAFF. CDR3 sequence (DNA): TGTGCCAGCAGCTTACAGGCTTCGGGGACTGAAGCTTTCTTT. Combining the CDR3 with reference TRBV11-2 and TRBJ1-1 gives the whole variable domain EAGVAQSPRYKIIEKRQSVAFWCNPISGHATLYWYQQILGQGPKLLIQFQNNGVVDDSQLPKDRFSAERLKGVDSTLKIQPAKLEDSAVYLCASSLQASGTEAFFGQGTRLTVV.

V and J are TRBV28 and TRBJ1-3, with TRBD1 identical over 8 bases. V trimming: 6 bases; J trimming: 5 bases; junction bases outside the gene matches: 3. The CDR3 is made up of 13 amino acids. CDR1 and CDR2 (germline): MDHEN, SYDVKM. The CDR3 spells CASRRTGRNTIYF. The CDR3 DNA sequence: TGTGCCAGCAGGAGGACAGGGAGAAACACCATATATTTT.

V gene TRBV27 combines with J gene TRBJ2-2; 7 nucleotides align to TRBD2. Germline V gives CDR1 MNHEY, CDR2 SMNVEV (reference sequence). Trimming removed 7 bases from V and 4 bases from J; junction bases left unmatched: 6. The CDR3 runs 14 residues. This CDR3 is CASTDWGGTGELFF. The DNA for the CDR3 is TGTGCCAGCACCGATTGGGGGGGCACCGGGGAGCTGTTTTTT.

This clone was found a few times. The CDR3 coding sequence is TGTGCCAGCAGTTACAATCAGAACACTGAAGCTTTCTTT. Encoded protein: CASSYNQNTEAFF. The genes are TRBV28 and TRBJ1-1; D call uncertain. The germline V and J ends were trimmed by 4 bases and 1 base, with 7 bases remaining between them. The germline V gene encodes CDR1 MDHEN and CDR2 SYDVKM. CDR3 size: 13 residues. Variable domain in full (rest from reference TRBV28 and TRBJ1-1): DVKVTQSSRYLVKRTGEKVFLECVQDMDHENMFWYRQDPGLGLRLIYFSYDVKMKEKGDIPEGYSVSREKKERFSLILESASTNQTSMYLCASSYNQNTEAFFGQGTRLTVV.

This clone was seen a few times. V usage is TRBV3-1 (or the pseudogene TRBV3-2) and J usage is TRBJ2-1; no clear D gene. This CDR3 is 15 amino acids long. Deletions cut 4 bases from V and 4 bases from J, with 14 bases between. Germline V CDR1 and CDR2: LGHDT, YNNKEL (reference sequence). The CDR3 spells CASSLGPFAYNEQFF. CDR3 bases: TGTGCCAGCAGCCTGGGCCCTTTTGCTTACAATGAGCAGTTCTTC.

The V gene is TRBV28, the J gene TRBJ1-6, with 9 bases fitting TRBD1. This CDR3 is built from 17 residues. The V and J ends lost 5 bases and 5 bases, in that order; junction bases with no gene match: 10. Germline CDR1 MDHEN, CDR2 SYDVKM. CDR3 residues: CASSQRDRDGHNSPLHF. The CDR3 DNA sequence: TGTGCCAGCAGTCAACGGGACAGGGACGGGCATAATTCACCCCTCCACTTT.

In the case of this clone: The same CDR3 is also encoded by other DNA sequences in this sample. The CDR3 coding sequence is TGCGCCAGCAGCTTGGGGATAAGGACCGGGGGGGAGACCCAGTACTTC. It encodes CASSLGIRTGGETQYF. The rearrangement joins TRBV5-1 to TRBJ2-5, with 7 bases identical to TRBD2. Unmatched junction bases numbered 10, after V lost 0 bases and J lost 5 bases. The CDR3 sequence is 16 residues long. The germline gives CDR1 SGHRS, CDR2 YFSETQ.

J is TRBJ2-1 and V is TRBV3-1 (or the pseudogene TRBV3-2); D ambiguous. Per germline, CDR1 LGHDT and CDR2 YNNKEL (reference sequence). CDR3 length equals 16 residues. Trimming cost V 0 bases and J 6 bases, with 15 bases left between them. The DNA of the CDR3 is TGTGCCAGCAGCCAAGATTTAGCTCCCGGTTCCAATGAGCAGTTCTTC. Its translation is CASSQDLAPGSNEQFF.

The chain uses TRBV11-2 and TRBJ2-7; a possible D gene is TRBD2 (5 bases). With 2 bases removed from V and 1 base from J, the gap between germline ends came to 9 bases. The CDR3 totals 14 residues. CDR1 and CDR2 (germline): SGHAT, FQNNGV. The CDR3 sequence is CASSLQSGSYEQYF. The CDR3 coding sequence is TGTGCCAGCAGCTTACAGAGCGGATCCTACGAGCAGTACTTC.

CDR3 sequence (DNA): TGTGCCAGCAGCTTAGTGGCAGGGGAAGGTTCTGGAAACACCATATATTTT. Amino acid sequence: CASSLVAGEGSGNTIYF. The chain links TRBV7-2 to TRBJ1-3; D perhaps matches TRBD1 (6 bases). Per the germline V gene, CDR1 is SGHTA and CDR2 is FQGNSA. V was shortened by 1 base and J by 1 base, with 14 bases between the two germline ends. This CDR3 spans 17 amino acids.

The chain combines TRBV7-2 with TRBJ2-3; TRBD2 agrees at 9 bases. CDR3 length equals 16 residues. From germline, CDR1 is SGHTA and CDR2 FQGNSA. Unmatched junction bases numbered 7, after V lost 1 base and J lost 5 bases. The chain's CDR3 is CASSLGGAGGGDTQYF. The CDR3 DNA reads TGTGCCAGCAGCTTAGGAGGGGCGGGAGGGGGAGATACGCAGTATTTT.

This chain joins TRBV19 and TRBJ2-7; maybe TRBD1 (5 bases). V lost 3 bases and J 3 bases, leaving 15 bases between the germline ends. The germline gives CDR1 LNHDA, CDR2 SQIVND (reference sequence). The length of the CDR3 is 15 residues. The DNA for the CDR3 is TGTGCCAGTAGTATTAAGACAGCTAAACACTACGAGCAGTACTTC. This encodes CASSIKTAKHYEQYF.

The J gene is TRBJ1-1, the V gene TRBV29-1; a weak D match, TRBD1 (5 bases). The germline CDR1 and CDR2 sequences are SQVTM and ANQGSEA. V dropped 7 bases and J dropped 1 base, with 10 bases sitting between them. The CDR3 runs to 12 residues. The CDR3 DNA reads TGCAGCGCCCGTGGGGCGAACACTGAAGCTTTCTTT. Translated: CSARGANTEAFF.

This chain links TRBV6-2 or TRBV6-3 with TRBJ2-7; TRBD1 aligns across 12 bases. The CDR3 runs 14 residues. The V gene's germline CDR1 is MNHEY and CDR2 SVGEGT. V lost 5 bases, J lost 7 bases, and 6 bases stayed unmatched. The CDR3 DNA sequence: TGTGCCAGCAGTACCGGGACAGGGGGCCGAGAGCAGTACTTC. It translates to CASSTGTGGREQYF.

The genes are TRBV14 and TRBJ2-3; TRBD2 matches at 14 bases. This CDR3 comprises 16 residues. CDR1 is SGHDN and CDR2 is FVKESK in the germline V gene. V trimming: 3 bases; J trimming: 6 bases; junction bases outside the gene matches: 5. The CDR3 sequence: CASSHRGLAGEDTQYF. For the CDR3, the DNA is TGTGCCAGCAGCCACCGGGGACTAGCGGGAGAGGATACGCAGTATTTT.

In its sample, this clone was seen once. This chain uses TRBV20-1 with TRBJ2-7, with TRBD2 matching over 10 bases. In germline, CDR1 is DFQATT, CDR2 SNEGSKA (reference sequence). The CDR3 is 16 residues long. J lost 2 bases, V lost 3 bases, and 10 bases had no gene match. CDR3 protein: CSASYPSGSPPYEQYF. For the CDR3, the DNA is TGCAGTGCTAGTTACCCTAGCGGGAGTCCCCCCTACGAGCAGTACTTC.